The clone carrying this T cell receptor beta chain has ten or more counts. What it binds is not known. RNA transcripts provided the template for amplifying TCR beta CDR3 regions. After a first-round RT-PCR with HTBI primers, a second-round multiplex PCR was run. TCRdb reprocessed the multiplex PCR reads with MiXCR, giving one entry per CDR3 protein. This sample has some 1.1 million distinct CDR3 sequences, with about 36% found just once. The data belong to a study of Graves' ophthalmopathy and Graves' hyperthyroidism. Included hyperthyroidism patients were aged 18 to 65 and newly diagnosed (under 2 months' duration). Other autoimmune disease, uncontrolled infection, pregnancy and lactation led to exclusion. Trimming took off 1 base at V and 6 bases at J, with 10 bases between the two ends. The CDR3 is 13 amino acids. Study results and limitations: Classification of ophthalmopathy versus stable hyperthyroidism by a 13-signature model yielded about 90% sensitivity and 70% to 83% specificity. Sensitivity reached 70% to 71% and specificity approximately 72% when the model predicted ophthalmopathy progression.

The rearrangement joins TRBV12-3 or TRBV12-4 to TRBJ2-7; perhaps TRBD1 as D (5 bases). The source is an adult man with Graves' hyperthyroidism. Sequenced sample: peripheral blood or thyroid tissue (not recorded which). CDR3 nucleotides: TGTGCCAGCAGTTTAGGACAGACACGCGAGCAGTACTTC. As protein: CASSLGQTREQYF.